This TCR beta chain emerged from a study of T cells in localized non-small cell lung cancer. Study-level results: Greater T cell density in blood accompanied longer overall survival.

With regard to this clone: The antigen is unknown.

Profiled with immunoSEQ multiplex PCR; TCRdb holds only in-frame clones, not every one. The table lists roughly 17,000 clones, around 88% of them singletons, with approximately 3.7% in the top ten. J gave up 6 bases and V 6 bases, and 4 bases lay outside the gene matches. This CDR3 has 13 residues. Germline V gene sequence: CDR1 MNHNY, CDR2 SVGAGI (reference sequence). This clonotype was sampled from a male donor at least 60 years old with stage II squamous cell lung carcinoma. The sequenced sample was peripheral blood, obtained before any cancer treatment. The chain links TRBV6-6 to TRBJ2-2; 7 nucleotides match TRBD2. DNA for the CDR3: TGTGCCAGCAGATCGCGGGAGCCCGGGGAGCTGTTTTTT. Its protein product is CASRSREPGELFF.